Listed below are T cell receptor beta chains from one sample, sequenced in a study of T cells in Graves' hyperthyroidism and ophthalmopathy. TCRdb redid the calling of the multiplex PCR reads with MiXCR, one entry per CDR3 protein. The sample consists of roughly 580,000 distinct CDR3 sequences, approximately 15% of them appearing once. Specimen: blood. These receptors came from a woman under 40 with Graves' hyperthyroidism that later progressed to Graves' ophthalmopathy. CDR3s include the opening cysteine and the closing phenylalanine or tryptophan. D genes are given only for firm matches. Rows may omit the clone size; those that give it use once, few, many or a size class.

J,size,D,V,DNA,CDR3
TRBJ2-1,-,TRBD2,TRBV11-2,TGTGCCAGCAGCTTAGTGGGGTGGGCTAGCGGGGGGAGCTCCTACAATGAGCAGTTCTTC,CASSLVGWASGGSSYNEQFF
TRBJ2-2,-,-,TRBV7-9,TGTGCCAGCAGCTCGCCCCGGGGAATGAACACCGGGGAGCTGTTTTTT,CASSSPRGMNTGELFF
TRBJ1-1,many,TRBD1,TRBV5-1,TGCGCCAGCAGCTGGGGACAGGGTATGACTGAAGCTTTCTTT,CASSWGQGMTEAFF
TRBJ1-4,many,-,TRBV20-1,TGCAGTGCTAGGGACGGCTCTGATGAAAAACTGTTTTTT,CSARDGSDEKLFF
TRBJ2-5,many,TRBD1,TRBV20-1,TGCAGTGCTATCGACAGGGGAGGGACCCAGTACTTC,CSAIDRGGTQYF
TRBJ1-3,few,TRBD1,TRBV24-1,TGTGCCACCTCGACAGGGACTGGAAACACCATATATTTT,CATSTGTGNTIYF
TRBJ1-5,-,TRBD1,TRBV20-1,TGCAGTGCTAGATTGGACAGGGTCGGGCAGCCCCAGCATTTT,CSARLDRVGQPQHF
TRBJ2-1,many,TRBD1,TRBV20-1,TGCAGTGCTAATCAGGGGGCAGTAATCAATGAGCAGTTCTTC,CSANQGAVINEQFF
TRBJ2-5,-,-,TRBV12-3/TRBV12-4,TGTGCCAGCAGTTTTGCGGGACTGTACCAAGAGACCCAGTACTTC,CASSFAGLYQETQYF
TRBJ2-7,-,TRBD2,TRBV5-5,TGTGCCAGCAGCTCCGGACTAGCGGCTGAGCAGTACTTC,CASSSGLAAEQYF
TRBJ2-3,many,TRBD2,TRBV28,TGTGCCAGCAGCAAAGCGGGAGCCACAGATACGCAGTATTTT,CASSKAGATDTQYF
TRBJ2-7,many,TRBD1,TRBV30,TGTGCCTGGACGACAGGGGGCGAGCAGTACTTC,CAWTTGGEQYF
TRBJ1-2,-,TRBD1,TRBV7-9,TGTGCCAGCAGCTCCCAGGGGGAGAACTATGGCTACACCTTC,CASSSQGENYGYTF
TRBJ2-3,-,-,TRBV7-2,TGTGCCAGCAGCTTGGGGGTCGCGGGCACGGGGACGCAGTATTTT,CASSLGVAGTGTQYF